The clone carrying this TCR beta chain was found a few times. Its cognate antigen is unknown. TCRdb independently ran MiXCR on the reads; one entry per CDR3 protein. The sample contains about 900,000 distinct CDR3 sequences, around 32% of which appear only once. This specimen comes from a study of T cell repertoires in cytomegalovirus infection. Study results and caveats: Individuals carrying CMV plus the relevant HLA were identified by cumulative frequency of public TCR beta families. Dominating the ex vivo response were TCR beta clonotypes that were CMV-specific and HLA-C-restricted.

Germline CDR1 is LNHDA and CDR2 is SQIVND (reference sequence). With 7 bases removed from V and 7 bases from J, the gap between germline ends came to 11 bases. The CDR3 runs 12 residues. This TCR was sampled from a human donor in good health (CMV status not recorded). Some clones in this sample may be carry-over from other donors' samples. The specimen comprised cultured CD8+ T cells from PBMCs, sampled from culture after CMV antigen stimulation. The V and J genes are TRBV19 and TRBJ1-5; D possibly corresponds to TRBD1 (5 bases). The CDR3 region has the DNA TGTGCCAGTAAGATGGGGGGACAGCCCCAGCATTTT. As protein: CASKMGGQPQHF. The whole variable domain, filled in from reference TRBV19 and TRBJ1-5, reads DGGITQSPKYLFRKEGQNVTLSCEQNLNHDAMYWYRQDPGQGLRLIYYSQIVNDFQKGDIAEGYSVSREKKESFPLTVTSAQKNPTAFYLCASKMGGQPQHFGDGTRLSIL.